This entry is about one T cell receptor (beta chain). Its antigen is as yet unknown. The authors split each subset's genomic DNA evenly across several immunoSEQ plates. This table comes from immunoSEQ multiplex PCR, and its TCRdb copy is limited to in-frame clones, with some not included. Here the sample spans some 1,900,000 clones, less than 95% being singletons. The data originate from a study of shared clonotypes between healthy human individuals. Regarding the study as a whole: Naive subsets usually exceeded memory subsets in estimated richness. The naive CD4 repertoires of a few donors were compared, and roughly 5% of clonotypes were shared. Rarefaction analysis demonstrated incomplete sorted-subset sequencing notwithstanding large depth.

CDR3 length equals 16 residues. V was clipped by 3 bases and J by 4 bases; unmatched bases: 6. CDR1 SGDLS and CDR2 YYNGEE come from the germline V gene. Cells designated naive CD8 were CD45RO-negative and were positively selected for CCR7, with terminally differentiated effector memory CD45RA+ cells excluded. The sequence came from a man between 18 and 29 years old in good health. The sequenced sample was naive CD8+ T cells sorted from blood. J is TRBJ2-3 and V is TRBV9, with 12 positions matching TRBD2. CDR3 amino acids: CASSASSGGAADTQYF. CDR3 coding DNA: TGTGCCAGCAGCGCTTCTAGCGGGGGGGCGGCAGATACGCAGTATTTT.